A selection of T cell receptor beta chains follows, all from one sample in a study of identifying expanded T cells in peripheral blood. TCRdb's table, derived via immunoSEQ multiplex PCR, lists solely in-frame clones and lacks some. Here the sample spans 100,000 to 150,000 clones, 84% being singletons. Sequencing was done on a sample of blood. The receptors shown here come from a person between 18 and 75 years old in good health. Each CDR3 is given with its conserved first and last residue. A D gene is named only where the DNA matches it firmly. Expanded clones get a size class; other rows say once, few or many, or leave the size out.

>TRBV9|-|-|TRBJ2-1
CASSAYGTPSHYNEQFF
TGTGCCAGCAGCGCTTACGGGACCCCGTCACACTACAATGAGCAGTTCTTC
>TRBV11-1|-|-|TRBJ1-6
CASSLESGSPLHF
TGTGCCAGCAGCTTAGAAAGTGGGTCACCCCTCCACTTT
>TRBV10-1|TRBD1|once|TRBJ2-3
CASSDRVADTQYF
TGCGCCAGCAGCGACAGGGTGGCAGATACGCAGTATTTT
>TRBV5-1|-|-|TRBJ1-2
CASSLVDDWNGYTF
TGCGCCAGCAGCTTGGTGGACGACTGGAATGGCTACACCTTC
>TRBV9|-|-|TRBJ2-3
CASSVDEGGTDTQYF
TGTGCCAGCAGCGTAGACGAGGGCGGCACAGATACGCAGTATTTT
>TRBV19|TRBD1|-|TRBJ2-5
CASSAIFDRGYRETQYF
TGTGCCAGTAGTGCAATCTTCGACAGGGGGTATCGGGAGACCCAGTACTTC
>TRBV2|-|-|TRBJ1-2
CASSAQITTNYGYTF
TGTGCCAGCAGTGCCCAGATTACAACAAACTATGGCTACACCTTC
>TRBV30|-|-|TRBJ1-5
CAWSAQRGPYSNQPQHF
TGTGCCTGGAGTGCCCAACGGGGGCCCTATAGCAATCAGCCCCAGCATTTT
>TRBV6-5|-|few|TRBJ1-6
CASSYPSGPLHF
TGTGCCAGCAGTTATCCGTCCGGACCCCTCCACTTT
>TRBV7-2|TRBD1|-|TRBJ2-7
CASSLGGDRVGAEQYF
TGTGCCAGCAGCTTAGGAGGGGACAGGGTAGGCGCCGAGCAGTACTTC
>TRBV6-6|-|-|TRBJ1-2
CASRSNDGYTF
TGTGCCAGCAGATCAAACGATGGCTACACCTTC
>TRBV9|TRBD2|-|TRBJ2-7
CASSVHSGGYEQYF
TGTGCCAGCAGCGTACATAGCGGGGGTTACGAGCAGTACTTC
>TRBV28|-|-|TRBJ2-5
CASSTLGSYQETQYF
TGTGCCAGCAGCACACTAGGATCGTACCAAGAGACCCAGTACTTC
>TRBV29-1|TRBD1|-|TRBJ1-2
CSSRTGANYGYTF
TGCAGCTCGAGGACAGGGGCTAACTATGGCTACACCTTC
>TRBV7-9|-|-|TRBJ1-2
CASSLWGSYGYTF
TGTGCCAGCAGCTTATGGGGAAGCTATGGCTACACCTTC
>TRBV5-4|-|-|TRBJ2-7
CASSRDGSSYEQYF
TGTGCCAGCAGCCGAGACGGGAGCTCCTACGAGCAGTACTTC
>TRBV9|-|-|TRBJ1-1
CASSPPTGVRGQAFF
TGTGCCAGCAGCCCACCCACCGGTGTACGGGGCCAAGCTTTCTTT
>TRBV9|-|few|TRBJ1-2
CASSARSAGYNGYTF
TGTGCCAGCAGCGCCCGCTCGGCAGGGTATAATGGCTACACCTTC
>TRBV7-9|-|once|TRBJ1-1
CASSLLIGPSNTEAFF
TGTGCCAGCAGCTTACTTATCGGGCCGTCGAACACTGAAGCTTTCTTT
>TRBV6-5|-|once|TRBJ1-3
CASSSNGDSGNTIYF
TGTGCCAGCAGTTCCAACGGCGACTCTGGAAACACCATATATTTT
>TRBV18|TRBD1|-|TRBJ2-1
CASSPPGQGFNEQFF
TGTGCCAGCTCACCACCGGGACAGGGATTCAATGAGCAGTTCTTC
>TRBV19|-|-|TRBJ2-3
CASSIEALTDTQYF
TGTGCCAGTAGTATTGAGGCCCTCACAGATACGCAGTATTTT
>TRBV11-3|-|-|TRBJ2-2
CASSYGTVNTGELFF
TGTGCCAGCAGCTACGGGACGGTGAACACCGGGGAGCTGTTTTTT
>TRBV7-8|-|-|TRBJ2-3
CASLRGEDTQYF
TGTGCCAGCCTAAGAGGAGAAGATACGCAGTATTTT
>TRBV2|-|-|TRBJ2-7
CASETSPIYEQYF
TGTGCCAGTGAGACGAGTCCTATCTACGAGCAGTACTTC
>TRBV6-1|-|-|TRBJ2-3
CASSDSRLLADTQYF
TGTGCCAGCAGTGATAGTCGATTGCTCGCAGATACGCAGTATTTT
>TRBV6-1|-|-|TRBJ1-2
CASRTVSYGYTF
TGTGCCAGCAGAACAGTATCCTATGGCTACACCTTC
>TRBV6-5|-|-|TRBJ2-7
CASNSGTHEQYF
TGTGCCAGCAACTCGGGGACCCACGAGCAGTACTTC
>TRBV19|TRBD1|-|TRBJ1-5
CASRTGSGQPQHF
TGTGCCAGTAGGACAGGGTCGGGGCAGCCCCAGCATTTT
>TRBV9|TRBD1|-|TRBJ2-1
CASSVGQGDNEQFF
TGTGCCAGCAGCGTCGGACAGGGGGATAATGAGCAGTTCTTC
>TRBV12-5|-|-|TRBJ2-7
CASGPGAPYEQYF
TGTGCTAGTGGCCCTGGGGCCCCCTACGAGCAGTACTTC
>TRBV6-1|-|-|TRBJ2-7
CASSEHRYYEQYF
TGTGCCAGCAGTGAACACAGATACTACGAGCAGTACTTC
>TRBV10-3|-|-|TRBJ1-1
CAIGPATSEAFF
TGTGCCATCGGCCCCGCGACAAGTGAAGCTTTCTTT
>TRBV7-9|-|-|TRBJ1-1
CASNSLRRVGGTEAFF
TGTGCCAGCAACTCCCTCCGCAGGGTGGGGGGCACTGAAGCTTTCTTT
>TRBV27|TRBD1|-|TRBJ1-6
CASSRQGSPLHF
TGTGCCAGCAGCCGACAGGGTTCACCCCTCCACTTT
>TRBV25-1|-|-|TRBJ2-5
CASSEGYGETQYF
TGTGCCAGCAGTGAAGGGTATGGAGAGACCCAGTACTTC
>TRBV6-5|-|-|TRBJ1-3
CASSYKSRGNTIYF
TGTGCCAGCAGTTATAAGTCCAGGGGAAACACCATATATTTT
>TRBV5-5|TRBD1|-|TRBJ2-3
CASSDRTGAPTDTQYF
TGTGCCAGCAGCGACAGGACAGGGGCCCCCACAGATACGCAGTATTTT
>TRBV27|-|-|TRBJ1-6
CASSESSYNSPLHF
TGTGCCAGCAGCGAAAGCTCCTATAATTCACCCCTCCACTTT
>TRBV5-4|-|-|TRBJ1-1
CASSKGQLNTEAFF
TGTGCCAGCAGCAAAGGACAGCTAAACACTGAAGCTTTCTTT
>TRBV4-1|-|-|TRBJ1-4
CASSQRQGATNEKLFF
TGCGCCAGCAGCCAACGGCAAGGGGCCACTAATGAAAAACTGTTTTTT
>TRBV11-3|TRBD2|-|TRBJ2-3
CASSLVSGGATDTQYF
TGTGCCAGCAGCTTAGTTAGCGGGGGGGCCACAGATACGCAGTATTTT
>TRBV11-2|-|-|TRBJ2-1
CASSQGTPAGNEQFF
TGTGCCAGCAGCCAAGGGACCCCCGCGGGAAATGAGCAGTTCTTC
>TRBV11-3|-|once|TRBJ2-3
CASSFAWGTPQYF
TGTGCCAGCAGCTTCGCGTGGGGAACGCCGCAGTATTTT
>TRBV7-2|-|-|TRBJ1-3
CASSLSPQYVDPTIYF
TGTGCCAGCAGCTTAAGTCCACAATACGTCGATCCCACCATATATTTT
>TRBV4-3|-|-|TRBJ1-2
CASSQVTGRGYGYTF
TGCGCCAGCAGCCAAGTAACAGGCAGGGGCTATGGCTACACCTTC
>TRBV6-5|TRBD1|-|TRBJ1-2
CASSYSLPDRNYGYTF
TGTGCCAGCAGTTACTCCCTACCGGACAGGAACTATGGCTACACCTTC